The present TCR beta chain was sequenced within a study of spatial heterogeneity in lung cancer. Across the study: Alpha-chain sequences were consistently detected in smaller numbers than beta-chain sequences.

TCRdb re-derived calls from the 5' RACE reads in MiXCR, one entry per CDR3 protein. The sample includes tens of thousands of distinct CDR3 sequences, about an eighth of them seen just once. This clonotype occurred a few times. Time point reported: sample taken at primary tumor resection. The sequenced material consisted of unsorted whole RNA from tumor, nontumor lung or frozen PBMC. The CDR3 is 14 amino acids. V was shortened by 5 bases and J by 4 bases, with 14 bases between the two germline ends. CDR1 MNHEY and CDR2 SVGEGT come from the germline V gene. The sequence was collected from a male donor with early-stage non-small cell lung cancer. The chain has TRBV6-2 or TRBV6-3 and TRBJ1-1; D not certain. The sample consisted of PBMCs, taken at surgery. Here the CDR3 DNA reads TGTGCCAGCAGTAGTGCTATTGGAGGCACTGAAGCTTTCTTT. Protein sequence: CASSSAIGGTEAFF.